The 10 T cell receptor beta chains reported below all come from one sample, sequenced in a study of shared clonotypes between healthy human individuals. The table came from immunoSEQ multiplex PCR; TCRdb's copy has only in-frame clones and leaves some out. The sample shows about 1.1 million clones, 60% to 85% of them seen only once. Source material: memory CD4+ T cells from PBMCs. The subset denotes: CD45RA-negative fraction. These TCRs come from a man between 18 and 29 years old in good health. Some clones in this sample may be carry-over from other donors' samples.

This sequence joins TRBV2 and TRBJ2-7; TRBD1 is a possible D gene (6 bases). The CDR3 loop spans 15 amino acids. The V and J ends lost 3 bases and 9 bases respectively, with 21 bases between them. Looked up from germline, CDR1 is SNHLY and CDR2 is FYNNEI. CDR3 sequence: CASSESKQGKIRQYF. CDR3 in DNA: TGTGCCAGCAGTGAGTCGAAACAGGGTAAAATTCGGCAGTACTTC.

This clone was counted only a few times. The rearrangement uses TRBV2 and TRBJ2-2; perhaps TRBD1 as D (6 bases). The germline CDR1 and CDR2 sequences are SNHLY and FYNNEI. CDR3 length equals 12 residues. Trimming cost V 6 bases and J 10 bases, with 12 bases left between them. The DNA for the CDR3 is TGTGCCAGCAGAGTACAGGGAGAGGAGCTGTTTTTT. It yields the protein CASRVQGEELFF.

CDR3 residues: CASQDRSNEKLFF. The CDR3 DNA follows: TGTGCCAGCCAAGACAGGTCTAATGAAAAACTGTTTTTT. The chain has TRBV6-1 and TRBJ1-4, with a weak D call TRBD1 (6 bases). This CDR3 has 13 amino acids. Trimming left V 8 bases short and J 3 bases short, with 10 bases between. Germline CDR1 is MNHNS and CDR2 is SASEGT.

The genes are TRBV5-1 and TRBJ2-3, with 13 bases fitting TRBD2. Germline CDR1 is SGHRS and CDR2 is YFSETQ. The CDR3 spans 17 residues. With V trimmed by 0 bases and J by 6 bases, 7 bases remained unmatched. The CDR3 DNA is TGCGCCAGCAGCTTGGGACTAGCGGGAGGTGGAGGGGATACGCAGTATTTT. Its translation is CASSLGLAGGGGDTQYF.

This clone was found a few times. The genes are TRBV5-6 and TRBJ2-3; possibly TRBD1 for D (7 bases). The CDR3 is made up of 17 amino acids. Trimming cost V 0 bases and J 3 bases, with 17 bases left between them. Germline V gene lookup returns CDR1 SGHDT and CDR2 YYEEEE. CDR3 bases: TGTGCCAGCAGCTTGGTTATATCAGGGGGGAAAACAGATACGCAGTATTTT. It translates to CASSLVISGGKTDTQYF.

The chain uses TRBV28 and TRBJ2-7; 13 nucleotides match TRBD2. The CDR3 sequence is 20 residues long. Germline values: CDR1 MDHEN, CDR2 SYDVKM. V trimming: 0 bases; J trimming: 3 bases; junction bases outside the gene matches: 14. CDR3 nucleotides: TGTGCCAGCAGTTTATGGGGGACAGCCGGGACTAGCGGGACTCGCTACGAGCAGTACTTC. Translation gives CASSLWGTAGTSGTRYEQYF.

V is TRBV6-4 and J is TRBJ2-5; D is undetermined. The germline V gene has CDR1 MRHNA and CDR2 SNTAGT. With 2 bases removed from V and 10 bases from J, the gap between germline ends came to 8 bases. The CDR3 has 11 amino acids. The CDR3 sequence is CASSDGISQYF. The DNA of the CDR3 is TGTGCCAGCAGTGACGGCATTAGCCAGTACTTC.

The V and J genes are TRBV29-1 and TRBJ1-3; D is ambiguous. This CDR3 has 13 amino acids. Deletions cut 7 bases from V and 0 bases from J, with 10 bases between. Germline CDR1 and CDR2: SQVTM and ANQGSEA. The CDR3 bases are TGCAGCGCCTGGCTAAGCTCTGGAAACACCATATATTTT. It translates to CSAWLSSGNTIYF.

The chain joins TRBV7-8 to TRBJ2-7, with D possibly being TRBD2 (6 bases). The ends were cut back, 3 bases at V and 0 bases at J, with 9 bases in the middle. The CDR3 consists of 14 residues. Germline CDR1 is SGHVS and CDR2 is FQNEAQ. The CDR3 DNA reads TGTGCCAGCAGCTTGGAGGGATTCTCCTACGAGCAGTACTTC. Translation: CASSLEGFSYEQYF.

The chain recombines TRBV30 with TRBJ2-3; D ambiguous. This CDR3 region has 11 residues. With 5 bases removed from V and 5 bases from J, the gap between germline ends came to 8 bases. Germline CDR1 GTSNPN, CDR2 SVGIG (reference sequence). The CDR3 region is CAWGWGDTQYF. The DNA of the CDR3 is TGTGCCTGGGGTTGGGGAGATACGCAGTATTTT.